This TCR beta chain was recorded in a study of identifying expanded T cells in peripheral blood. Regarding the study as a whole: Across healthy donors, higher total template counts meant significantly greater approximately 2-week count variance. Differentially abundant clones: around 1.2 between replicates, roughly 16 at 2 to 3 weeks, more than 18 at four.

TCRdb's table, derived via immunoSEQ multiplex PCR, lists solely in-frame clones and lacks some. This table holds roughly 100,000 clones, about 91% found once. Healthy donors had no documented immune events, such as infections, while sampled. V was pared by 4 bases and J by 7 bases, with 8 bases of the junction left unmatched. Germline V gives CDR1 SGHDN, CDR2 FVKESK. There are 15 residues in the CDR3. To note about this clone: Its target is not known.

The sequenced sample was blood. The clonotype comes from a person aged 18 to 70 in good health. The chain is built from TRBV14 and TRBJ2-5; 11 bases map to TRBD2. The CDR3 DNA reads TGTGCCAGCAGCCTCTTAGCGGGAGGGCCCGGGACCCAGTACTTC. It codes for CASSLLAGGPGTQYF.